This entry lists 6 T cell receptor beta chains sequenced from one sample in a study of cytomegalovirus exposure and HLA in healthy donors. It was with 60 Vbeta and 13 Jbeta primers that the PCR ran. The assay was immunoSEQ multiplex PCR, and TCRdb's table has in-frame clones only and misses some. Among some 190,000 clones, roughly 80% were seen once, and the ten largest hold 1.5% to 1.7%. Material: PBMCs. The receptors derive from a man in his forties or fifties in good health and CMV-seronegative.

CDR3 nucleotide sequence: TGTGCCAGCAGCCACCGGGACAGGGGCTCTGGGGCCAACGTCCTGACTTTC. Translated, it gives CASSHRDRGSGANVLTF. This sequence joins TRBV7-9 and TRBJ2-6; 10 bases line up with TRBD1. Trimming took 5 bases from V and 0 from J; bases not matched to a gene: 4. Germline assignment: CDR1 SEHNR and CDR2 FQNEAQ (reference sequence). The CDR3 spans 17 residues.

The V call is TRBV5-1, the J call TRBJ1-2; TRBD1 aligns across 8 bases. This CDR3 is 15 amino acids long. V gave up 4 bases and J gave up 4 bases; unmatched junction bases: 9. Germline loops: CDR1 SGHRS, CDR2 YFSETQ. DNA of the CDR3: TGCGCCAGCAGCCTCGGACAGGGTTTGACCTATGGCTACACCTTC. Translated, it gives CASSLGQGLTYGYTF.

The chain has TRBV5-8 and TRBJ2-2; a possible D gene is TRBD2 (6 bases). The CDR3 runs 15 residues. CDR1 is SGHTS, CDR2 YDEGEE, per germline. The CDR3 sequence: CATRPLAPNTGELFF. CDR3 nucleotides: TGTGCGACGAGACCACTAGCACCGAACACCGGGGAGCTGTTTTTT.

This rearrangement joins TRBV4-3 to TRBJ1-1; the match to TRBD1 covers 7 bases. The germline gives CDR1 LGHNA, CDR2 YSLEER. The CDR3 is 16 amino acids. The trim removed 0 bases at V and 1 base at J, leaving 5 bases unmatched. The CDR3 loop reads CASSQDRAGGNTEAFF. The CDR3 DNA is TGCGCCAGCAGCCAAGATCGGGCAGGGGGGAACACTGAAGCTTTCTTT.

This clone was picked up a small number of times. This rearrangement joins TRBV11-3 to TRBJ2-5; 7 positions match TRBD2. With 0 bases clipped from V and 1 base from J, the junction kept 11 bases outside the gene matches. Germline CDR1 is SGHNT and CDR2 is YENEEA. The CDR3 loop spans 18 amino acids. The CDR3 region is CASSLDSRASGPQETQYF. CDR3 nucleotide sequence: TGTGCCAGCAGCTTAGATTCTCGAGCTAGCGGACCCCAAGAGACCCAGTACTTC.

This chain joins TRBV5-6 and TRBJ1-2; 9 nucleotides agree with TRBD1. This CDR3 has 13 amino acids. Germline CDR1 reads SGHDT; CDR2 reads YYEEEE. The V and J ends lost 4 bases and 7 bases, in that order; junction bases with no gene match: 5. CDR3 in amino acids: CASSRRQGVGYTF. In DNA, the CDR3 is TGTGCCAGCAGCCGAAGACAGGGGGTTGGCTACACCTTC.